This TCR beta chain originates from a study of T cell responses to AZD1222 COVID-19 vaccine. The data were produced by immunoSEQ multiplex PCR, yet TCRdb's version contains in-frame clones alone and is incomplete. The sample shows about 120,000 clones, over 75% of them seen only once. The clonotype originates from an adult in good health. The sequencing used peripheral blood, collected on day 0 of AZD1222 vaccination.

CDR3 sequence (DNA): TGTGCCACCAGTGAGGCCCGAGGGACTCTTTACGAGCAGTACTTC. It specifies CATSEARGTLYEQYF. The chain carries TRBV24-1 and TRBJ2-7; D is possibly TRBD2 (6 bases). The CDR3 runs to 15 residues. V was trimmed by 4 bases and J by 4 bases, leaving 16 bases between them. The germline V gene has CDR1 KGHDR and CDR2 SFDVKD.